This T cell receptor (beta chain) was captured by sequencing in a study of early T cells in non-severe SARS-CoV-2 infection. CDR1 and CDR2 (germline): ENHRY, SYGVKD. The CDR3 covers 13 residues. Trimming removed 4 bases from V and 4 bases from J, with 10 bases in between. Each CDR3 protein gets one entry after TCRdb re-called the 5' RACE reads with MiXCR. This table holds roughly 110,000 distinct CDR3 sequences, roughly 10% found once. The sequence came from an adult who was a healthcare worker with PCR-confirmed SARS-CoV-2 infection or an uninfected control (not recorded which). Source material: whole blood. The chain has TRBV10-3 and TRBJ1-1; D ambiguous. The CDR3 bases are TGTGCCATCAGTGTGAAGGGTTTCACTGAAGCTTTCTTT. This sequence encodes CAISVKGFTEAFF.